This T cell receptor beta chain was documented in a study of human T cells and chemical hapten exposure. Background on the study: Women made up most patients, who had alopecia areata, totalis or universalis. Small discrepancies in pooled library volume mainly accounted for the varying TCR yields per sample. Broader study findings: Among expanded TCRs, significantly more large CDR3 similarity clusters formed than among controls.

This clonotype was observed many times. The antigen is undetermined. The time point: patch test 1, 2 weeks after DPC sensitization. Indicated treatment: therapeutic diphenylcyclopropenone sensitization with weekly scalp DPC. TCRdb recomputed calls from the RACE reads with MiXCR, one row per CDR3 protein. Here the sample spans about 360,000 distinct CDR3 sequences, approximately 5.1% being singletons. The CDR3 is 14 residues long. The germline V gene has CDR1 SGDLS and CDR2 YYNGEE. V shed 3 bases, J shed 7 bases, and the junction held 7 bases outside the gene matches. This clonotype originated in a woman in her 50s with alopecia areata. Some clones in this sample may be carry-over from other donors' samples. The V and J genes are TRBV9 and TRBJ2-7; 10 nucleotides line up with TRBD1. The sample was whole blood, taken in connection with sensitization to the hapten diphenylcyclopropenone (DPC). Written as DNA, the CDR3 is TGTGCCAGCAGCGCGCCGGACAGGGGGAGAGAGCAGTACTTC. It encodes CASSAPDRGREQYF.